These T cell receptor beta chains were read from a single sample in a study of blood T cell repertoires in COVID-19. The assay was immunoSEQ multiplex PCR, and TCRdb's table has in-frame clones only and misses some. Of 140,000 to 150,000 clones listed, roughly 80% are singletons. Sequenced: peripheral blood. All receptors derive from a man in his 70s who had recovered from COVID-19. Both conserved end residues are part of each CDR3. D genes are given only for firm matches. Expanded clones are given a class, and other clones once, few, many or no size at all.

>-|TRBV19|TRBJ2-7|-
CASSKGRQPISYEQYF
TGTGCCAGTAGCAAGGGGCGGCAGCCAATTTCCTACGAGCAGTACTTC
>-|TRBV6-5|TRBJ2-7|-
CASRIAGTPSYEQYF
TGTGCCAGCAGGATTGCCGGGACACCGAGCTACGAGCAGTACTTC
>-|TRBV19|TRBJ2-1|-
CASSIDDGGTGEQFF
TGTGCCAGTAGTATAGATGACGGGGGGACAGGTGAGCAGTTCTTC
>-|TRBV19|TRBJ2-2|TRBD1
CASSIWRMAGQGVGELFF
TGTGCCAGTAGTATTTGGAGGATGGCAGGACAGGGAGTCGGGGAGCTGTTTTTT
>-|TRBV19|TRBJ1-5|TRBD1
CASSAHAGQTHQPQHF
TGTGCCAGTAGTGCGCACGCGGGACAGACCCATCAGCCCCAGCATTTT
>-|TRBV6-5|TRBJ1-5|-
CASRGGSNQPQHF
TGTGCCAGCAGAGGCGGATCCAATCAGCCCCAGCATTTT
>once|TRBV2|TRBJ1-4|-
CASSADRRPNEKLFF
TGTGCCAGCAGTGCCGACAGGAGACCTAATGAAAAACTGTTTTTT
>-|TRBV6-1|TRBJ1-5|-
CASSEEKPQHF
TGTGCCAGCAGTGAGGAGAAGCCCCAGCATTTT
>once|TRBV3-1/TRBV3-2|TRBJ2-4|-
CASSHDRDSTIRFNELAKNIQYF
TGTGCCAGCAGCCACGATCGGGACTCTACCATCCGGTTTAATGAATTAGCCAAAAACATTCAGTACTTC
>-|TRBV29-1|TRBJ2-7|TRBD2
CSVGLAGVHEQYF
TGCAGCGTTGGGTTAGCGGGAGTCCACGAGCAGTACTTC
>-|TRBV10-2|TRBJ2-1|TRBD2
CATSGGSGRGTYNEQFF
TGCGCCACTTCGGGGGGTAGCGGGAGAGGAACCTACAATGAGCAGTTCTTC
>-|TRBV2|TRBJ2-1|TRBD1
CASSRQGAGEQFF
TGTGCCAGCAGTAGACAGGGGGCCGGGGAGCAGTTCTTC
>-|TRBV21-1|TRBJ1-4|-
CASRDRGYSEKLFF
TGTGCCAGCAGGGACAGGGGGTATAGTGAAAAACTGTTTTTT
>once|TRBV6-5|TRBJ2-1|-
CASSRLGDNEQFF
TGTGCCAGCAGTCGACTAGGAGACAATGAGCAGTTCTTC
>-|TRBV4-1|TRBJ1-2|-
CASRQGNGYTF
TGCGCCAGCAGGCAGGGAAATGGCTACACCTTC
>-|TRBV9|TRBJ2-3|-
CASSGGVGSGADTQYF
TGTGCCAGCAGCGGTGGGGTCGGGAGTGGGGCAGATACGCAGTATTTT
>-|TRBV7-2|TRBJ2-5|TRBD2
CASSFRTSGRGETQYF
TGTGCCAGCAGCTTCCGGACTAGCGGGAGAGGCGAGACCCAGTACTTC
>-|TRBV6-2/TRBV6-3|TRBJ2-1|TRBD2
CASSRTSGREQFF
TGTGCCAGCAGTCGGACTAGCGGGAGGGAGCAGTTCTTC
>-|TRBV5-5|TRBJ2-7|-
CASSWRRDTYEQYF
TGTGCCAGCAGCTGGCGCAGGGACACCTACGAGCAGTACTTC
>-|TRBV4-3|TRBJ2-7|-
CASSRSGSGEQYF
TGCGCCAGCAGCCGTTCCGGGTCGGGAGAGCAGTACTTC
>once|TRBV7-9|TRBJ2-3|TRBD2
CASSPRTSGSKDTQYF
TGTGCCAGCAGCCCTCGGACTAGCGGGAGTAAGGATACGCAGTATTTT
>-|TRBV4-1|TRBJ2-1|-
CASTRGYGSPNEQFF
TGCGCCAGCACCCGGGGATATGGAAGTCCGAATGAGCAGTTCTTC
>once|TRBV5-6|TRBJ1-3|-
CASSLRTHIGGNTIYF
TGTGCCAGCAGCTTGAGGACGCACATCGGAGGGAACACCATATATTTT
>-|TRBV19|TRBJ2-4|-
CASSGQIENIQYF
TGTGCCAGTAGTGGACAGATTGAAAACATTCAGTACTTC
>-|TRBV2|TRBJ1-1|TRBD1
CASRGAKTGGTEAFF
TGTGCCAGCAGGGGAGCGAAGACAGGGGGCACTGAAGCTTTCTTT
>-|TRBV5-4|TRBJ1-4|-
CASSSRGSAGEKLFF
TGTGCCAGCAGCTCCAGAGGATCTGCGGGGGAAAAACTGTTTTTT
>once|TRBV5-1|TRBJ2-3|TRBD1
CASSGTGTGLADTQYF
TGCGCCAGCAGCGGGACCGGGACAGGGTTGGCAGATACGCAGTATTTT
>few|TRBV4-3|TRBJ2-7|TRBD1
CASSQARQGLHEQYF
TGCGCCAGCAGCCAGGCAAGACAGGGGCTGCACGAGCAGTACTTC
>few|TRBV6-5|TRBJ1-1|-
CASRRAGNTEAFF
TGTGCCAGCAGGCGGGCAGGGAACACTGAAGCTTTCTTT
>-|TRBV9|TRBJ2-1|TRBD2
CASSVGGRASNEQFF
TGTGCCAGCAGCGTAGGCGGGAGGGCCTCAAATGAGCAGTTCTTC
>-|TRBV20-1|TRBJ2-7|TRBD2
CSASSLAGTAPYEQYF
TGCAGTGCTAGTAGCCTAGCGGGAACTGCGCCCTACGAGCAGTACTTC
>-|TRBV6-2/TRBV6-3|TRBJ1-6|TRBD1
CASSSDRVYNSPLHF
TGTGCCAGCAGTTCGGACAGGGTTTATAATTCACCCCTCCACTTT
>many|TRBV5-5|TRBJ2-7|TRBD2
CASSPREPGTSGIYEQYF
TGTGCCAGCAGCCCCAGGGAACCGGGGACTAGCGGAATCTACGAGCAGTACTTC
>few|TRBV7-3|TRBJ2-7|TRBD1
CASSPGQGAYEQYF
TGTGCCAGCAGCCCCGGACAGGGGGCCTACGAGCAGTACTTC
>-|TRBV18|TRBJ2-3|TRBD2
CASSPLVAGLSDTQYF
TGTGCCAGCTCACCGTTGGTAGCGGGTCTATCAGATACGCAGTATTTT
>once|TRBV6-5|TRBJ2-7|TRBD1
CASSFGTGVEQYF
TGTGCCAGCAGTTTCGGGACAGGGGTTGAGCAGTACTTC
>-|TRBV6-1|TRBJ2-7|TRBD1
CASSGRGAGTGGGEQYF
TGTGCCAGCAGTGGGAGGGGAGCGGGGACAGGGGGGGGCGAGCAGTACTTC
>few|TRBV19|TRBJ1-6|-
CATMGGGEAAPLHF
TGTGCCACTATGGGGGGGGGCGAAGCAGCACCCCTCCACTTT
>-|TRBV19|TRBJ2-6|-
CASSPGVNGANVLTF
TGTGCCAGTAGCCCAGGGGTAAATGGGGCCAACGTCCTGACTTTC
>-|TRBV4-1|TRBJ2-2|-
CASSQEFFRLASTGELFF
TGCGCCAGCAGCCAAGAGTTTTTTCGTCTAGCGAGTACCGGGGAGCTGTTTTTT
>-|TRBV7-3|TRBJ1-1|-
CASSTGSDTEAFF
TGTGCCAGCAGCACAGGGTCGGACACTGAAGCTTTCTTT
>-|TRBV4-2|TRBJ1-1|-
CASSQSGGRWTEAFF
TGTGCCAGCAGCCAGAGCGGGGGGCGCTGGACTGAAGCTTTCTTT
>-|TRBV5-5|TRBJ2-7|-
CASSPAQGSFHEQYF
TGTGCCAGCAGCCCCGCGCAGGGGAGTTTCCACGAGCAGTACTTC
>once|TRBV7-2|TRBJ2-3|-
CASNSNFKNTQYF
TGTGCCAGCAATTCGAACTTCAAGAATACGCAGTATTTT
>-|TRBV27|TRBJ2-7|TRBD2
CASWRTSSSEQYF
TGTGCCAGCTGGAGGACTAGCTCGAGCGAGCAGTACTTC
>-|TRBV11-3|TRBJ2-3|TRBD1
CASSSGQGATDTQYF
TGTGCCAGCAGCTCCGGACAGGGGGCCACAGATACGCAGTATTTT
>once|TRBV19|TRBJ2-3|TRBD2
CASSLGLAGVSDTQYF
TGTGCCAGTAGTCTCGGACTAGCGGGAGTATCAGATACGCAGTATTTT
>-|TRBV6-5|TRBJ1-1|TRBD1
CASSYSWTGSTEAFF
TGTGCCAGCAGTTACTCGTGGACAGGGTCCACTGAAGCTTTCTTT
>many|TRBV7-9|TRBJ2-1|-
CASQGALGNEQFF
TGTGCCAGCCAGGGCGCCTTGGGCAATGAGCAGTTCTTC
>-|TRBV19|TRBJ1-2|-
CASSPSTLWDYGYTF
TGTGCCAGTAGTCCCTCGACACTGTGGGACTATGGCTACACCTTC
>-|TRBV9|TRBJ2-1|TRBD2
CASSKLAGVRQFF
TGTGCCAGCAGCAAACTAGCGGGAGTGCGACAGTTCTTC